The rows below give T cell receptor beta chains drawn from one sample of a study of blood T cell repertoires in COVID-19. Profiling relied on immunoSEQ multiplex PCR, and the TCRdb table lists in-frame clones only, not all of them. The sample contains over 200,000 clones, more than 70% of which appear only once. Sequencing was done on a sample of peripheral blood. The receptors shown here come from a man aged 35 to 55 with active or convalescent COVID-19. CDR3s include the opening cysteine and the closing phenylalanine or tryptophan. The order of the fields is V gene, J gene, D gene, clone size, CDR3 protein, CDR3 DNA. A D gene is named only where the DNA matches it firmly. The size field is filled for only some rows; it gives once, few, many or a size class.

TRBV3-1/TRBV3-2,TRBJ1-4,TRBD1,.,CASSQGQENEKLFF,TGTGCCAGCAGCCAGGGACAGGAGAATGAAAAACTGTTTTTT
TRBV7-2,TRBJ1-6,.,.,CASSFSGFSYNSPLHF,TGTGCCAGCAGCTTCTCGGGTTTCTCATATAATTCACCCCTCCACTTT
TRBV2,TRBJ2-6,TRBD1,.,CASSEGLLGTVSSSGANVLTF,TGTGCCAGCAGTGAGGGGTTATTGGGGACAGTATCCTCCTCTGGGGCCAACGTCCTGACTTTC
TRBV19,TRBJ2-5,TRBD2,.,CASSPLAGGPETQYF,TGTGCCAGTAGTCCGCTAGCGGGGGGTCCAGAGACCCAGTACTTC
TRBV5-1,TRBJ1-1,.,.,CASSLSSMNTEAFF,TGCGCCAGCAGCTTGTCTAGCATGAACACTGAAGCTTTCTTT
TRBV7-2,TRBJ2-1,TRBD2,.,CASSLGSRGSSQYNEQFF,TGTGCCAGCAGCTTAGGTTCTCGCGGGAGCTCTCAGTACAATGAGCAGTTCTTC
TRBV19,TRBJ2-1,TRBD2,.,CASSPPTSGRHNEQFF,TGTGCCAGTAGTCCCCCCACTAGCGGGCGACACAATGAGCAGTTCTTC
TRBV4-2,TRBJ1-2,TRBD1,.,CASSQVAGGNGYTF,TGTGCCAGCAGCCAAGTGGCAGGGGGCAATGGCTACACCTTC
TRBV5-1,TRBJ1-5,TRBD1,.,CASSVTGLQPQHF,TGCGCCAGCAGCGTGACAGGGCTTCAGCCCCAGCATTTT
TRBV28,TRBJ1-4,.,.,CAIKRGWTTNEKLFF,TGTGCCATCAAGAGGGGATGGACTACAAATGAAAAACTGTTTTTT
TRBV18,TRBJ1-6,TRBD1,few,CASSNQDRGNSPLHF,TGTGCCAGCTCTAACCAAGACAGGGGTAATTCACCCCTCCACTTT
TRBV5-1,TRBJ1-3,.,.,CASSLEGEGNTIYF,TGCGCCAGCAGCTTGGAAGGGGAAGGAAACACCATATATTTT
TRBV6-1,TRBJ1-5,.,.,CASSEKEKITQPQHF,TGTGCCAGCAGTGAAAAAGAGAAAATAACTCAGCCCCAGCATTTT
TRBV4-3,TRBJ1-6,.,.,CASSQDFQNSPLHF,TGCGCCAGCAGCCAAGACTTCCAGAATTCACCCCTCCACTTT
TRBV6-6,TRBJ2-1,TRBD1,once,CASSPGQGYNEQFF,TGTGCCAGCAGTCCCGGACAGGGCTACAATGAGCAGTTCTTC
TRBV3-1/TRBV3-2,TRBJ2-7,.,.,CASSQVRWGQRYEQYF,TGTGCCAGCAGCCAAGTAAGATGGGGGCAGAGGTACGAGCAGTACTTC
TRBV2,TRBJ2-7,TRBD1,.,CASMERQGSYEQYF,TGTGCCAGCATGGAGCGACAGGGGTCCTACGAGCAGTACTTC
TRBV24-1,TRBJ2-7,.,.,CATSDSGESGSSYEQYF,TGTGCCACCAGTGATTCGGGGGAGAGTGGGAGCTCCTACGAGCAGTACTTC
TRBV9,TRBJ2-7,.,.,CASSHGQSSYEQYF,TGTGCCAGCAGCCATGGACAGAGCTCCTACGAGCAGTACTTC
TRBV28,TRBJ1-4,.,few,CASRPRVVFATNEKLFF,TGTGCCAGCAGGCCCAGGGTTGTGTTTGCAACTAATGAAAAACTGTTTTTT
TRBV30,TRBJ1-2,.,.,CAWSSSPGHIYGYTF,TGTGCCTGGAGTTCCTCTCCGGGACACATATATGGCTACACCTTC
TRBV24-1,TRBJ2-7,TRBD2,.,CATSDLAGSSFYEQYF,TGTGCCACCAGTGATTTAGCGGGGTCTTCTTTCTACGAGCAGTACTTC
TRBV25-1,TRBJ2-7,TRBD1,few,CASSGTGGSYEQYF,TGTGCCAGCAGTGGGACAGGGGGATCCTACGAGCAGTACTTC
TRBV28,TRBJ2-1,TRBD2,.,CASSPRTSGRALNNEQFF,TGTGCCAGCAGCCCTAGGACTAGCGGGAGGGCCCTTAACAATGAGCAGTTCTTC
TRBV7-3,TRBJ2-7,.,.,CASSLIPGKIYEQYF,TGTGCCAGCAGCTTAATCCCGGGGAAAATCTACGAGCAGTACTTC
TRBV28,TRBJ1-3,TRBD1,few,CASSTPGTGVPSGNTIYF,TGTGCCAGCTCAACCCCAGGGACAGGGGTCCCCTCTGGAAACACCATATATTTT
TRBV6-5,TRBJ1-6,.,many,CASFRTGNSPLHF,TGTGCCAGCTTCCGGACGGGAAATTCACCCCTCCACTTT
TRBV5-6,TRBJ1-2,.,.,CASNRWSYGYTF,TGTGCCAGCAACAGGTGGAGCTATGGCTACACCTTC
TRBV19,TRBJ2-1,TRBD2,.,CASSVAGGSYNEQFF,TGTGCCAGTAGTGTAGCGGGAGGGTCCTACAATGAGCAGTTCTTC
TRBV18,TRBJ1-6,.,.,CASSTTTGNSPLHF,TGTGCCAGCTCCACCACGACAGGCAATTCACCCCTCCACTTT
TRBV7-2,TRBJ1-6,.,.,CASSSHEGYNSPLHF,TGTGCCAGCAGCTCCCACGAGGGCTATAATTCACCCCTCCACTTT
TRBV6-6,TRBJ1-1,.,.,CASSRALVPGIMNTEAFF,TGTGCCAGCAGTCGAGCCCTAGTTCCGGGAATCATGAACACTGAAGCTTTCTTT
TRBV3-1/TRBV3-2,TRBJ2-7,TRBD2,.,CASSPPGARGGYEQYF,TGTGCCAGCAGCCCCCCGGGGGCCCGGGGGGGGTACGAGCAGTACTTC
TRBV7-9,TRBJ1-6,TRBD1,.,CASSLDGAGGYSPLHF,TGTGCCAGCAGCTTAGATGGGGCAGGGGGATACTCACCCCTCCACTTT
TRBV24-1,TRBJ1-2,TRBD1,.,CATSVGTGVEGYTF,TGTGCCACCAGTGTTGGGACAGGGGTGGAAGGCTACACCTTC
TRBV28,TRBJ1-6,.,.,CASTPSGTANSPLHF,TGTGCCAGCACCCCTTCGGGAACGGCTAATTCACCCCTCCACTTT
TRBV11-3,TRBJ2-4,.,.,CASSSPGRSIQYF,TGTGCCAGCAGCTCCCCGGGGAGGAGCATTCAGTACTTC
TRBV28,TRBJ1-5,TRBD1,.,CASSSRQGAQPQHF,TGTGCCAGCAGTTCCAGACAGGGGGCTCAGCCCCAGCATTTT
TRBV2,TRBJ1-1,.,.,CATNEVGSGGEAFF,TGTGCCACCAACGAGGTAGGTAGCGGTGGTGAAGCTTTCTTT
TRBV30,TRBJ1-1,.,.,CAWKRGLNTEAFF,TGTGCCTGGAAGCGGGGGCTGAACACTGAAGCTTTCTTT
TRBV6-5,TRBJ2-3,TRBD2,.,CASSVLAGGMDTQYF,TGTGCCAGCAGCGTACTAGCGGGAGGAATGGATACGCAGTATTTT
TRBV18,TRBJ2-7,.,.,CASSTYRVEVYEQYF,TGTGCCAGCTCAACATACAGGGTGGAAGTATACGAGCAGTACTTC
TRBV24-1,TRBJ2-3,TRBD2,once,CATSDYSGAGSGGPTDTQYF,TGTGCCACCAGTGATTACTCAGGGGCGGGGAGCGGGGGCCCCACAGATACGCAGTATTTT
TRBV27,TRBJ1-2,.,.,CASSLKGPEEGYTF,TGTGCCAGCAGTTTAAAAGGACCGGAGGAAGGCTACACCTTC
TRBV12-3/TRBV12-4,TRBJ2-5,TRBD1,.,CASRGTVAKTQYF,TGTGCCAGCAGGGGGACAGTGGCAAAGACCCAGTACTTC
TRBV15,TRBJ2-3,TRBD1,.,CATSRDRTGGADTQYF,TGTGCCACCAGCAGAGATCGGACAGGGGGAGCAGATACGCAGTATTTT
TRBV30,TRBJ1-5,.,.,CAWSALEAGQPQHF,TGTGCCTGGAGTGCGCTGGAGGCCGGTCAGCCCCAGCATTTT
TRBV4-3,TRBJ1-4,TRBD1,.,CASSSGTGGSEKLFF,TGCGCCAGCAGCTCGGGGACAGGGGGCTCGGAAAAACTGTTTTTT
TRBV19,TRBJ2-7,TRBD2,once,CASSIGGSYYEQYF,TGTGCCAGTAGTATCGGGGGGTCTTACTACGAGCAGTACTTC
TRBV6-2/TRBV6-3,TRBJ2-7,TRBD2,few,CASSYTSGRAYEQYF,TGTGCCAGCAGTTACACTAGCGGGAGGGCCTACGAGCAGTACTTC